This T cell receptor beta chain was observed in a study of shared clonotypes between healthy human individuals (dated by TCRdb to the early 2020s). Background on the whole study: A couple of women and three men aged 18 to 49 years were included in the cohort. For each donor, three plates each were used for CD4 naive and CD4 memory, two plates were used for CD8 naive, and one plate was used for CD8 memory. Blood TCR repertoires of about five healthy adults were deeply sequenced to estimate repertoire size and the extent of clonotype sharing between individuals. Libraries were prepared and TCR repertoires were sequenced by different laboratories using diverse techniques, in order to increase sequencing depth and limit assay-specific biases. Per donor, leukapheresis produced somewhere between about 0.94 and 9 billion PBMCs. The full study reports these points: When a handful of donors were compared, the shared fraction of clonotypes was about 5% for naive CD4, approximately 3.3% for naive CD8, 2% to 2.5% for memory CD4, and under 0.5% for memory CD8. The genetic and exposure-history diversity represented was limited by the small number of donors. Clonotypes shared by all four sorted-subset donors showed higher generation probabilities than non-shared clonotypes. Sampling was limited to blood, and TCR repertoires in tissue likely differ from TCR repertoires in blood. Based on pairwise subsampling, the degree of clonotype sharing among donors was expected to be affected by sequencing depth. Naive subsets generally had larger estimated clonotype richness than memory subsets. Rarefaction of sorted-subset datasets indicated incomplete sequencing despite the large sequencing depth.

The CDR3 contains 14 residues, cysteine and phenylalanine counted. Just the 42-base CDR3 DNA is kept, in frame starting at base 1. Reading the germline V gene gives CDR1 SGHVS and CDR2 FQNEAQ. V and J lose 1 base and 5 bases, and a span of 9 bases separates them. The donors were healthy, HIV-negative adults who had no recently reported acute infections or vaccinations. Only Caucasian adults living in Nashville, Tennessee, USA were represented among the donors. CD8 memory samples combined magnetically selected CD45RO+ cells with CCR7-negative CD45RA+ effector memory (TemRA) cells. Blood was collected by leukapheresis, and PBMCs were isolated by Ficoll-Histopaque density gradient centrifugation and then cryopreserved in liquid nitrogen vapor phase. Analytical flow cytometry was used to check the purity and quantity of each magnetically sorted T cell population. Genomic DNA was isolated from each sorted fraction and quantified by UV absorbance on a Nanodrop 2000c.

Regarding this clone: Its binding antigen is unknown. Base qualities were left out, and no much larger clone turns up one base away.

TCR CDR3 regions were amplified from genomic DNA by multiplex PCR using the deep immunoSEQ assay. Genomic DNA extracted from each cell subset was distributed evenly over all wells of several immunoSEQ 96-well plates, and each plate served as one replicate. For sorted subsets, each replicate PCR was loaded with 200 ng genomic DNA, equivalent to 25,000 to 35,000 T cell genomes. Purified libraries were quantified with a Qubit 3.0 fluorometer, sized on a Bioanalyzer 2100, and re-quantified with the KAPA Library Quantification kit. A separate single-read 150-cycle Illumina NextSeq 550 flow cell was used to sequence each immunoSEQ 96-well plate. Per the authors' processing: Because only junctional sequences without quality scores were contained in the immunoSEQ output, filtering matching that applied to full-length reads could not be performed. Sequences were annotated with PyIR, a Python wrapper for IgBLAST v1.9, and V/J genes and CDR3 were assigned using IMGT germline references. Reads were removed for weak V/J assignments (E-value above 1e-6), missing CDR3, stop codons, out-of-frame junctions, or ambiguous translated residues. V3J clonotypes were defined by identical inferred V gene, J gene, and CDR3 amino acid sequence. Percentage overlap between repertoires was computed as shared unique clonotypes divided by the size of the smaller repertoire. RTK rarefaction, the Chao1 estimator, and Recon v2.1 estimates of unobserved clonotypes were used to assess repertoire richness. Generation probabilities for all TCRbeta clonotypes obtained by the gDNA method from a handful of donors were computed using OLGA. This immuneACCESS table, as held by TCRdb, lists in-frame sequences with V and J called but not all clones. Of the missing ones, under half trace to an unresolved V gene in checked studies; the others have no known cause. That table furnishes V, J and clone size, whereas the DNA furnished D and trimming. Present in this sample are over 100,000 clones, about 70% of which were seen just once. About a quarter of the sample is held by the ten biggest clonotypes.

The source is a woman aged 30 to 39 in good health. Recombination joined TRBV7-8 with TRBJ2-1, and TRBD2 may be the D gene, going by 5 matching bases. Sequencing was carried out using memory CD8+ T cells sorted from blood. Reading the label with the study, this specimen's cell subset or site is: CD45RO+ cells pooled with CCR7-negative TemRA cells. The DNA sequence follows: TGTGCCAGCAGCTTAGAGCGGATGAACAATGAGCAGTTCTTC. Translation gives CASSLERMNNEQFF.